This T cell receptor beta chain was found in a study of prognosis after radiotherapy for stage I lung cancer (dated by TCRdb to the early 2020s). A note on the overall study: Between early 2018 and 2019, about 19 stage I NSCLC patients were enrolled in Nanjing, China. Of the enrolled patients, 11 to 15 had newly diagnosed primary stage I lung tumors, while a few had oligometastatic NSCLC following surgical resection of the primary tumor. Every patient was regarded as medically inoperable, because of comorbidities in eleven to twelve cases and refusal of surgery in over 5 cases. The cohort comprised around 14 men and about six women with a median age of approximately 70 years, ranging from about 50 to 85 years. About a dozen patients had adenocarcinoma and seven had squamous cell carcinoma as the tumor histology. SBRT was delivered in 3 to 5 fractions with a biologically effective dose of at least 100 Gy, and image-guided IMRT or VMAT was used for delivery. No patient received concurrent therapy alongside SBRT. After SBRT, distant metastases developed in four of the 19 patients at a median of around seven months, while the remaining 15 patients had no significant progression. Peripheral blood TCR beta repertoires were profiled in stage I NSCLC patients before and after stereotactic body radiotherapy, and the study then linked these repertoires to distant failure. For each of the approximately 19 patients, one blood sample was taken before SBRT and one after, so the study sequenced some 38 samples in total. Overall results and qualifications from the work: The study was limited by the small cohort and short follow-up, and independent validation of the study findings is required. Whether the expanded TCR clones were tumor-specific was not determined. Unique TCR clone counts fell after SBRT (median 10,088 before versus more than 6,500 after; Wilcoxon paired P=0.011). Post-SBRT Shannon entropy and its change from baseline were lower in patients who developed distant metastases; baseline Shannon entropy was not associated with metastases. No adjustment for multiple comparisons was applied to any of the reported P values. TRBV and TRBJ usage frequencies reportedly varied with metastasis status, involving two V genes at baseline and several V and two J genes after SBRT.

Two rounds of multiplex PCR on genomic DNA were used to amplify the TCR beta CDR3 region. In the first round of PCR, primers specific to each TRBV and TRBJ gene were used, and the primer sequences are filed in Chinese patent CN105087789A. Universal primers were used in the second round of PCR. The Roche High Pure PCR Template Preparation Kit was used to extract genomic DNA from frozen PBMCs. Paired-end sequencing with 151 bp reads was performed on the libraries using an Illumina HiSeq 3000. On the authors' methods: Raw reads lacking the multiplex PCR primer sequences were removed with CutAdapt. Using PEAR, the high-quality paired reads were merged into contigs. TRB V, D and J gene segments were assigned to each contig with MiXCR by alignment to reference sequences. To remove sequencing errors, CDR3 sequences were clustered according to base quality and sequence similarity. Diversity was calculated as Shannon entropy divided by the natural log of the number of productive TCR sequences. One minus Shannon entropy divided by the natural log of the number of unique clonotypes was used as the definition of clonality. Progression-free survival cut-offs for repertoire metrics were chosen using the Youden index of ROC curves, with analyses run in R 3.5.3. TCRdb cleaned the public reads at Q25 with fastp, built clones with MiXCR and kept in-frame beta chains. Here each entry gathers all rows of one CDR3 protein and keeps the most common genes and DNA. The V and J calls come from TCRdb's annotation, not from the publication. In this sample the table shows around 30,000 distinct CDR3 sequences, more than 25% of which occur a single time. Roughly 12% of the sample rests with the top ten.

In its sample, this clonotype was seen many times. The antigen it recognizes is unknown. The sample holds no much larger clone one base away, and base qualities are not on file. The germline V and J ends show losses of 0 bases and 7 bases respectively, and no gene match explains 12 bases of the junction. The germline V gene supplies CDR1 MDHEN and CDR2 SYDVKM. Inclusive of the bounding cysteine and phenylalanine, the CDR3 is 16 residues long. Just the 48-base CDR3 DNA is kept, in frame starting at base 1. All patients had node-negative disease on CT and PET/CT, and none had a history of other malignancies or had previously received chemotherapy or radiotherapy. At each of two time points, approximately 6.6 milliliters of peripheral venous blood were collected in EDTA tubes. Ficoll-Paque Plus density-gradient centrifugation was used to isolate PBMCs. Samples were stored at -80°C immediately after collection until analysis.

Recombination linked TRBV28 to TRBJ2-7; TRBD1 agrees with 7 junctional bases. This material consisted of PBMCs, taken before or after stereotactic body radiation therapy (not recorded which). The TCR originated in a donor over 45 with non-small cell lung cancer. The DNA sequence is as follows: TGTGCCAGCAGTTTATGGTTAGGGACAGCTACGGATGAGCAGTACTTC. This codes for CASSLWLGTATDEQYF.